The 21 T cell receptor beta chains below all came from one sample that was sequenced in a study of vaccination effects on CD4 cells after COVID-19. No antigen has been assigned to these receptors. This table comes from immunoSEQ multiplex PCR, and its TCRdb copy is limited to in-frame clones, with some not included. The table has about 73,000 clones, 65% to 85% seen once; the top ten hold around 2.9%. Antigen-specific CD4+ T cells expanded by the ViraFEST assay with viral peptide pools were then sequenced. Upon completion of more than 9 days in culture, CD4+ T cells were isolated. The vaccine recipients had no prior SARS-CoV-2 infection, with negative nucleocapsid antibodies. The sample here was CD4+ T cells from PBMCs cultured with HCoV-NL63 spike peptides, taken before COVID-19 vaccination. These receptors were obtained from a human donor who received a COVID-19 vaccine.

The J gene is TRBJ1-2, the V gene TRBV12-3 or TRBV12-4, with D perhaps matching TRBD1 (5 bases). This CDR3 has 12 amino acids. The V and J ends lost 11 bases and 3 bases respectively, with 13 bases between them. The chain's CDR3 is CAARRGDYGYTF. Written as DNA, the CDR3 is TGTGCCGCAAGGAGGGGAGACTATGGCTACACCTTC.

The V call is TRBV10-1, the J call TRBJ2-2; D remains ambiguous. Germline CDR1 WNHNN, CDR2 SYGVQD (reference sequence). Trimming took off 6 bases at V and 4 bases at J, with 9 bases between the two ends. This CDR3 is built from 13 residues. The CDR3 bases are TGCGCCAGCAGAGTGGACGGCACCGGGGAGCTGTTTTTT. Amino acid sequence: CASRVDGTGELFF.

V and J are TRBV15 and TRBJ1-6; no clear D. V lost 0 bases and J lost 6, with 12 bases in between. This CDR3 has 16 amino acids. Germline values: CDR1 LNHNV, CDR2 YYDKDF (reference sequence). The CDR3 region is CATSRDPVTSNSPLHF. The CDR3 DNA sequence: TGTGCCACCAGCAGAGACCCCGTAACCTCTAATTCACCCCTCCACTTT.

CDR3 in DNA: TGCGCCAGCAGCTTGGTCCCCAGGGCCCAAGAGACCCAGTACTTC. It translates to CASSLVPRAQETQYF. The V and J genes are TRBV5-1 and TRBJ2-5; D may be TRBD1 (5 bases). The CDR3 spans 15 residues. The V gene's germline CDR1 is SGHRS and CDR2 YFSETQ. V was clipped by 0 bases and J by 1 base, with 10 bases between them.

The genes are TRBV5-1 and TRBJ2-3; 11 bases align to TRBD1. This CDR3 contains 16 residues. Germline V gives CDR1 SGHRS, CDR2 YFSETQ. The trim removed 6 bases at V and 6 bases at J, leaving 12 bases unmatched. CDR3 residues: CASTPLWTGGRDTQYF. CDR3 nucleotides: TGCGCCAGCACCCCGCTATGGACAGGGGGCAGGGATACGCAGTATTTT.

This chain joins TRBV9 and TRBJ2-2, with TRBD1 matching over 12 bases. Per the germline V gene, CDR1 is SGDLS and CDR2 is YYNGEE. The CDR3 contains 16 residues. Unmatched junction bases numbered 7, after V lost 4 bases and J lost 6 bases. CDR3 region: CASSIRGTGGPGELFF. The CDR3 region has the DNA TGTGCCAGCAGCATCCGCGGGACAGGGGGCCCCGGGGAGCTGTTTTTT.

The DNA for the CDR3 is TGTGCCAGCTTAGATTACTCAGGGGGCGTAGAGACCCAGTACTTC. It is translated as CASLDYSGGVETQYF. The chain recombines TRBV6-5 with TRBJ2-5, with 8 bases aligning to TRBD1. The CDR3 contains 15 residues. J gave up 4 bases and V 8 bases, and 12 bases lay outside the gene matches. The germline CDR1 and CDR2 sequences are MNHEY and SVGAGI.

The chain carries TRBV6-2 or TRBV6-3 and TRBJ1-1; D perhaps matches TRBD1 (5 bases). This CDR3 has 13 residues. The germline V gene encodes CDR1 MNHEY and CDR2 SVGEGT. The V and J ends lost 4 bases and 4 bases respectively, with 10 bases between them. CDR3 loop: CASSFQGGTEAFF. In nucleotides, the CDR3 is TGTGCCAGCAGTTTCCAGGGAGGCACTGAAGCTTTCTTT.

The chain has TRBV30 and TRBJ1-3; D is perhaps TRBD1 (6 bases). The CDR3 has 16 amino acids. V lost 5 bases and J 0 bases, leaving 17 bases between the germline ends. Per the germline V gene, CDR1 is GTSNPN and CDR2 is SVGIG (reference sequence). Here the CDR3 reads CAWAPGASYSGNTIYF. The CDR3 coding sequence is TGTGCCTGGGCGCCGGGGGCAAGTTACTCTGGAAACACCATATATTTT.

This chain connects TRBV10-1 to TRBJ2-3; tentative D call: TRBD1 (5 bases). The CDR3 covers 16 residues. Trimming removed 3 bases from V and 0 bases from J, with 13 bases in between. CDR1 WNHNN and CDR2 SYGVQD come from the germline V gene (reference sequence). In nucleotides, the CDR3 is TGCGCCAGCAGTGACCTAACAGGAGCTAGCACAGATACGCAGTATTTT. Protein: CASSDLTGASTDTQYF.

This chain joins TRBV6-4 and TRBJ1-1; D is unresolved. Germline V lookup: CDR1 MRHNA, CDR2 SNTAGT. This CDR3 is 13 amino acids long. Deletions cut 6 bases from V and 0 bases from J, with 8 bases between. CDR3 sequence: CASRNTMNTEAFF. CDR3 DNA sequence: TGTGCCAGCAGAAACACGATGAACACTGAAGCTTTCTTT.

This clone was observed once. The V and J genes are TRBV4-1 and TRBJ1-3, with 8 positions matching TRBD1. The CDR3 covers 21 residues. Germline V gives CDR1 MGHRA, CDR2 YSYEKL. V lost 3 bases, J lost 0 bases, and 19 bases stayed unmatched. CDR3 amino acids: CASSHPGSGTGSFFSGNTIYF. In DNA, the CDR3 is TGCGCCAGCAGCCACCCAGGATCCGGGACAGGCTCTTTCTTCTCTGGAAACACCATATATTTT.

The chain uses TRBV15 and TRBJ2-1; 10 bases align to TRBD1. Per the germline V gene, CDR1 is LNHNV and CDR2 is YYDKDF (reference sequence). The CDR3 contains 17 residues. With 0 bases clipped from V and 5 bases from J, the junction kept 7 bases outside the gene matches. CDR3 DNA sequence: TGTGCCACCAGCAGAGAGAAAACAGGGACAGGGGACAATGAGCAGTTCTTC. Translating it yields CATSREKTGTGDNEQFF.

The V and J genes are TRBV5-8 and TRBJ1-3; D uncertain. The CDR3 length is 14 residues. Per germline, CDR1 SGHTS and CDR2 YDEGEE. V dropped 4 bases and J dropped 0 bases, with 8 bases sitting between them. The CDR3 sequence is CASSRTYSGNTIYF. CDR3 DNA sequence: TGTGCCAGCAGCAGAACTTACTCTGGAAACACCATATATTTT.

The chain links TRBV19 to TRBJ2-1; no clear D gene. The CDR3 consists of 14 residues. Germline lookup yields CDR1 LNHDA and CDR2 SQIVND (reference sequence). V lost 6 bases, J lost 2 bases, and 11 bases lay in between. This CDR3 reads CASRSEPPYNEQFF. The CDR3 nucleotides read TGTGCCAGTAGAAGCGAGCCCCCCTACAATGAGCAGTTCTTC.

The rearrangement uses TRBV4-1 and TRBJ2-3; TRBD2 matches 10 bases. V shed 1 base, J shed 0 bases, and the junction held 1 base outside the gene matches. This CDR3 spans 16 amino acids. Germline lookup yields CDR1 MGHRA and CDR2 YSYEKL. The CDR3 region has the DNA TGCGCCAGCAGCCAAGTAGCGGGGGGTAGCACAGATACGCAGTATTTT. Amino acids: CASSQVAGGSTDTQYF.

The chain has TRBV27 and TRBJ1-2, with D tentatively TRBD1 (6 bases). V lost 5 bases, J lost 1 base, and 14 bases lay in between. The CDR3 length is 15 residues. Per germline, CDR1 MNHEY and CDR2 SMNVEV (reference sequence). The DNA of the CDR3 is TGTGCCAGCAGTCCCCGGACAGCTCATAACTATGGCTACACCTTC. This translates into CASSPRTAHNYGYTF.

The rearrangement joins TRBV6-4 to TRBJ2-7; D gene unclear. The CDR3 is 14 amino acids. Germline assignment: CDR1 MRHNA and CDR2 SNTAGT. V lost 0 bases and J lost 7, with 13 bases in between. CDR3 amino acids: CASSDSGTVWEQYV. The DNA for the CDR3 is TGTGCCAGCAGTGACTCTGGAACCGTTTGGGAGCAGTACGTC.

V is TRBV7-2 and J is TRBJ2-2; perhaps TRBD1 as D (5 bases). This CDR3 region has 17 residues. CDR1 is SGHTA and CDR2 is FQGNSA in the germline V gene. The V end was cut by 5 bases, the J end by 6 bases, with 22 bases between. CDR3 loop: CASSAQGWTTSPGELFF. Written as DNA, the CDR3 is TGTGCCAGCAGCGCCCAGGGTTGGACAACGTCCCCCGGGGAGCTGTTTTTT.

CDR3 DNA: TGCGCCAGCAGCCGAGGGGGACAGGGGTTTACTTTAGCTAACTATGGCTACACCTTC. This gives the protein CASSRGGQGFTLANYGYTF. The chain has TRBV4-1 and TRBJ1-2; 10 nucleotides match TRBD1. Germline-derived CDR1 and CDR2 are MGHRA and YSYEKL. The CDR3 runs to 19 residues. V was pared by 4 bases and J by 0 bases, with 14 bases of the junction left unmatched.

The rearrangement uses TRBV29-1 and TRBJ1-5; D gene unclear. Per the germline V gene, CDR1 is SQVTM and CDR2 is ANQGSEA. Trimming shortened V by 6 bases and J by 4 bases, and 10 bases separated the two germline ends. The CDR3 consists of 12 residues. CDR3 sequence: CSVGESNQPQHF. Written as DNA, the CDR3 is TGCAGCGTGGGCGAGTCGAATCAGCCCCAGCATTTT.